This entry features one T cell receptor (beta chain) sequence. Its specificity is not known. TCRdb's copy holds only in-frame clones and misses some; the assay was immunoSEQ multiplex PCR. In the table there are about 1,600 clones, around 13% of which are singletons. The source of the sample is a study of tumour-infiltrating T cells in Burkitt lymphoma. On the study more broadly: All epidemiological Burkitt lymphoma subtypes were represented in the cohort. Survival, overall and progression-free, tracked with productive clonality. Study-wide results and caveats: Several public clonotypes were shared across many Burkitt lymphoma patients.

CDR3 size: 15 residues. Germline lookup yields CDR1 SGHNT and CDR2 YYREEE (reference sequence). With 0 bases removed from V and 7 bases from J, the gap between germline ends came to 16 bases. The genes are TRBV5-4 and TRBJ2-5, with D tentatively TRBD1 or TRBD2 (5 bases each). The sequencing input was tumor tissue. This receptor was obtained from a human donor with Burkitt lymphoma. The CDR3 loop is CASSLEPGIRGTQYF. CDR3 nucleotide sequence: TGTGCCAGCAGCTTGGAACCGGGGATAAGGGGGACCCAGTACTTC.